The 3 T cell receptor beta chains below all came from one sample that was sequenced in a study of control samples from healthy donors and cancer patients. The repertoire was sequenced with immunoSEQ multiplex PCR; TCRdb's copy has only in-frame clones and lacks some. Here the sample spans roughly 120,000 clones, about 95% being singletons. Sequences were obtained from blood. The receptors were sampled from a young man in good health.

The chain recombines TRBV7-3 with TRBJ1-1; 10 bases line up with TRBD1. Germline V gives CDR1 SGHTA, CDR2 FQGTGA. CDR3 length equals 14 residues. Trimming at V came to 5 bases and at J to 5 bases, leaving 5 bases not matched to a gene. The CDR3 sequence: CASSARQGATEAFF. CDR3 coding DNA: TGTGCCAGCAGCGCCAGACAGGGGGCTACTGAAGCTTTCTTT.

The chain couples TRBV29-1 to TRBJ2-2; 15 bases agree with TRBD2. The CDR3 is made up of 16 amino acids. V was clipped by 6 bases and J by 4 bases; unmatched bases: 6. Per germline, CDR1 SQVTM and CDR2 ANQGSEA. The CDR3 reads CSVIGTSGGRTGELFF. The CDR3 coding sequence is TGCAGCGTAATTGGGACTAGCGGGGGGCGCACCGGGGAGCTGTTTTTT.

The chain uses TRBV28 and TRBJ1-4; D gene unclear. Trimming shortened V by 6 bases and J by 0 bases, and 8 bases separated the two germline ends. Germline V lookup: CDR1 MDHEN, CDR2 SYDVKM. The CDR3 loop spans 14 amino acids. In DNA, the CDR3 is TGTGCCAGCAGCCGTTTTACAACTAATGAAAAACTGTTTTTT. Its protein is CASSRFTTNEKLFF.